The subject of this entry is one T cell receptor (beta chain). A single count supports this clone. Its recognized antigen is unknown. Per-base quality was not reported, and no clone a single base away is much larger than it. The intended sense of this specimen's treatment or condition label: roughly 19 received Ad26.COV2.S at low or high dose, single or two shots; 5 received placebo; per-sample allocation not given. Repertoires of vaccine and placebo recipients were sequenced from samples collected on day 63 after the first injection. Between 29 July and 7 August 2020, Cohort 1b enrolled about 27 adults aged 18-55 years at one site in Boston, USA. Ad26.COV2.S was a replication-incompetent adenovirus type 26 vector expressing a prefusion-stabilized SARS-CoV-2 spike protein from the original Wuhan strain. The data were obtained in a study of Ad26.COV2.S vaccination and SARS-CoV-2 variants (dated by TCRdb to the early 2020s). Background on the whole study: Donors in the vaccine arm were drawn from COV1001, a multicentre, randomized, double-blind, placebo-controlled phase I-IIa trial testing Ad26.COV2.S in healthy adults. Ad26.COV2.S was given intramuscularly at 5x10^10 or 1x10^11 viral particles, as a single shot or as two shots 56 days apart. TCRbeta repertoire sequencing was used to assess the specificity and breadth of SARS-CoV-2-reactive T cell receptors after Ad26.COV2.S vaccination. The TCR-sequenced set comprised approximately 32 samples: around 20 Ad26.COV2.S vaccine recipients, 5 placebo recipients and 8 SARS-CoV-2 convalescent individuals. Participants in the trial were split at random into five groups of five each, receiving low-dose or high-dose Ad26.COV2.S once or twice, or else placebo on both occasions. Blinding of investigators to trial group allocation was maintained during experiments and outcome assessment.

The immunoSEQ Assay was the method used to sequence TCRbeta CDR3 regions. After extraction, genomic DNA underwent amplification by bias-controlled multiplex PCR, followed by high-throughput sequencing. The authors processed their data as follows. To quantify the absolute abundance of each unique TCRbeta CDR3 region, sequences were collapsed and filtered. T cell fraction was estimated by normalizing TCRbeta template counts to usable DNA, which was measured by amplifying reference genes present in all nucleated cells. Repertoire TCRs were annotated as SARS-CoV-2-specific when V gene, CDR3 amino acid sequence and J gene were exactly matched to a known reactive TCR set. The reference SARS-CoV-2 TCR set was obtained from MIRA and was filtered for enrichment in COVID-19-positive ImmuneCODE repertoires, whereby public or cross-reactive TCRs were removed. Using the MIRA antigens, annotated TCRs were further analysed by specific ORF or by position within an ORF. Breadth was defined as annotated unique rearrangements over total unique productive rearrangements; depth was the summed frequency of those rearrangements. TCR breadth was compared between groups using two-sided Wilcoxon rank-sum tests. Imported from immuneACCESS, the table was reduced by TCRdb to in-frame sequences with V and J called. These copies leave out some clones; in studies compared against another copy, an unresolved V gene accounts for under half, and the cause of the remainder is not known. The V and J calls and clone size come from that table; D and trimming were worked out from the DNA. The sample records around 450,000 clones, about 90% of which are singletons. The ten most abundant clones make up around 4.5% of the sample.

Broad study findings and their caveats: The study was not powered to compare responses between vaccine doses or regimens. It was noted by the authors that total T cell responses may have been underestimated by the TCR breadth and depth analyses. Vaccine and placebo recipients had similar non-spike TCR breadth, a finding consistent with the vaccine containing only spike. After vaccination, spike-specific CD8+ and CD4+ T cell responses were reported to show substantial breadth. Spike-specific TCR breadth was higher in Ad26.COV2.S recipients than in placebo recipients (P = 0.0014).

The source material was peripheral blood, sampled in a trial of Ad26.COV2.S vaccine versus placebo. The receptor's source is a person aged 18-65 years who received the Ad26.COV2.S COVID-19 vaccine or a placebo.

The nucleotide sequence is TGTGCCAGCAGCTTAACGGGACCCCAGGGTAACACTGAAGCTTTCTTT. It is translated as CASSLTGPQGNTEAFF. Rearrangement joined TRBV7-3 to TRBJ1-1; TRBD1 is possibly the D segment (5 matching bases). V is pared back by 0 bases and J by 2 bases, with 13 bases lying between the germline termini. For CDR1 and CDR2, the germline V gene lists SGHTA and FQGTGA. The CDR3 has 16 amino acids, counting the end cysteine and phenylalanine. Just CDR3 DNA is preserved here, 48 bases in frame from base 1.